This TCR beta chain is from a study of T cells in Graves' hyperthyroidism and ophthalmopathy (dated by TCRdb to about 2019). General notes on the study: Peripheral blood samples were taken at initial diagnosis, before any treatment was given. A discovery cohort of about 96 patients, approximately 45 with Graves' ophthalmopathy and under 60 with stable Graves' hyperthyroidism, was used to find distinguishing TCR V-J signatures. Prospective prediction of ophthalmopathy was tested in an independent validation cohort of approximately 19 hyperthyroidism patients and some 17 patients who later progressed to ophthalmopathy. For training and testing, the 80 to 100 patients in the discovery cohort were randomly divided in a 7:3 ratio. The study also compared thyroid tissue and blood T-cell repertoires from over 5 Graves' hyperthyroidism patients. Once sampling was done, hyperthyroidism patients were given methimazole at a starting dose of 30 mg daily, whereas ophthalmopathy patients were given high-dose intravenous methylprednisolone. The paper describes TCR Vbeta CDR3 sequencing of more than 120 peripheral blood samples, made up of fewer than 50 ophthalmopathy patients, 70 to 75 hyperthyroidism patients and 17 progressor patients.

TCR beta CDR3 regions were amplified from RNA transcripts. For the first round of RT-PCR on the TCR CDR3, the HTBI primer set was used together with the Qiagen OneStep RT-PCR kit. Libraries were constructed in a second round of multiplex PCR, after which size selection and purification were carried out. Libraries were sequenced paired-end with 100 bp reads on an Illumina HiSeq2000. In the source study's methods: SOAPnuke was used to process the raw data, with reads discarded if the reads contained adapters or uncalled bases, had a mean Phred below 15, or lacked an exact constant-primer or identifier match. COPE v1.2.5 was used to merge the high-quality paired reads, and each unique nucleotide sequence was defined as a clonotype. MiTCR v1.1 was used to align clonotypes to the IMGT TRBV, TRBD and TRBJ reference segments. Only V-J combinations with frequency above 0.0001, covering 99% to 99.2% of repertoires, were analysed. A TCS score was defined as the ratio between F50 (clonal expansion) and ExV (chaos), using BLOSUM62-based TCRdist between CDR3 peptides within each V-J. Welch's t-statistics and random forest reduced some 510 V-J features to 13, which were used in a naive Bayes classifier (R e1071). The similarity between thyroid and blood repertoires was quantified using the Morisita-Horn index. TCRdb reprocessing: public reads trimmed at Q25 with fastp, clones called with MiXCR, in-frame beta chains kept. Rows are combined by CDR3 protein, so each entry shows the most common genes and DNA. The V and J calls reflect TCRdb's pipeline rather than the authors' work. In all, the sample holds hundreds of thousands of distinct CDR3 sequences, and 14% to 15% of those were seen once. The ten largest clones represent about 3.9% of the sample.

Inclusive of the bounding cysteine and phenylalanine, the CDR3 is 13 residues long. The DNA shown is the 39-base CDR3, in frame from base 1. The V end loses 4 bases and the J end loses 6 bases, and a stretch of 10 bases separates them. CDR1 and CDR2 (SNHLY, FYNNEI) derive from the germline V gene. The paper's findings and limits, for the study overall: No statistical method was used to set the sample size in advance, and investigators knew the group allocation. In validation, the model predicted progression to ophthalmopathy with roughly 70% sensitivity and roughly 75% specificity, a median of 6.5 months before onset. Ophthalmopathy was separated from stable hyperthyroidism by a 13 V-J signature model, with roughly 88% sensitivity and approximately 81% specificity obtained in cross-validation and 80%/75% obtained in testing. Blood samples also contained most of the expanded thyroid clonotypes (frequency above 0.001), which suggests that blood repertoires may reflect thyroid immune responses.

Details on this clonotype: Its antigen remains unidentified. Qualities for individual bases were not recorded, and no much larger clone is one base off.

In the ophthalmopathy patients, disease was moderately to severely active, with a Clinical Activity Score of 3 or more, a NOSPECS grade of 4 or more, and a duration of less than 3 months. The study excluded patients with uncontrolled infections, other autoimmune diseases, pregnancy or lactation. Diagnoses were established on the basis of clinical symptoms, serum thyroxine and TRAb, thyroid ultrasound, and orbital computed tomography. Ficoll-Paque density gradient centrifugation was used to isolate PBMCs from approximately 10 ml of fresh peripheral blood. Total RNA was extracted using Trizol reagent, and RNA quality was assessed on an Agilent 2100 Bioanalyzer.

The chain uses TRBV2 and TRBJ2-4; the D gene remains uncertain. The origin of this receptor is a woman in her 40s with Graves' ophthalmopathy. The source material was blood. The CDR3 reads CASSGPLGNIQYF. The DNA sequence is TGTGCCAGCAGTGGGCCTCTCGGAAACATTCAGTACTTC.